These T cell receptor beta chains were read from a single sample in a study of blood T cell repertoires in COVID-19. TCRdb's table, derived via immunoSEQ multiplex PCR, lists solely in-frame clones and lacks some. The repertoire holds around 80,000 clones, more than 60% seen once, with 15% to 20% in the top ten. Sequences were obtained from peripheral blood. These receptors originate from a woman aged 80 or older with active or convalescent COVID-19. Both conserved end residues are part of each CDR3. The D gene is left open where the match is weak. Rows give clone size only sometimes, using once, few, many, or a class for an expanded clone.

NA | NA | TRBJ1-6 | TRBV19 | CASSTGLTVGSPLHF | TGTGCCAGTAGTACGGGACTGACCGTCGGATCACCCCTCCACTTT
NA | TRBD1 | TRBJ2-7 | TRBV6-1 | CASSEGGQGVIYEQYF | TGTGCCAGCAGTGAAGGGGGACAGGGGGTAATCTACGAGCAGTACTTC
NA | NA | TRBJ1-1 | TRBV5-1 | CASSFRSQGIGRNTEAFF | TGCGCCAGCAGCTTTCGTTCACAGGGAATTGGAAGGAACACTGAAGCTTTCTTT
NA | NA | TRBJ2-3 | TRBV28 | CASSSREASVEDTQYF | TGTGCCAGCAGCTCCAGGGAAGCCTCGGTCGAAGATACGCAGTATTTT
NA | TRBD2 | TRBJ2-7 | TRBV27 | CASSPGLASDEQYF | TGTGCCAGCAGTCCGGGACTAGCATCGGACGAGCAGTACTTC
NA | NA | TRBJ2-5 | TRBV7-2 | CASSLFESRETQYF | TGTGCCAGCAGCTTATTCGAGTCGCGAGAGACCCAGTACTTC
NA | NA | TRBJ2-7 | TRBV11-2 | CASSADTSSYEQYF | TGTGCCAGCAGCGCCGACACTAGCTCCTACGAGCAGTACTTC
NA | NA | TRBJ2-1 | TRBV5-1 | CASSALAGAYNEQFF | TGCGCCAGCAGCGCCCTCGCGGGGGCTTACAATGAGCAGTTCTTC
NA | TRBD2 | TRBJ2-1 | TRBV4-3 | CASSLGAGGPNEQFF | TGCGCCAGCAGCCTCGGGGCGGGGGGGCCTAATGAGCAGTTCTTC
NA | NA | TRBJ1-4 | TRBV5-4 | CASSSTGRRNEKLFF | TGTGCCAGCAGCTCGACAGGTCGACGTAATGAAAAACTGTTTTTT
NA | TRBD1 | TRBJ2-5 | TRBV6-5 | CASSSRGETQYF | TGTGCCAGCAGTTCCAGGGGGGAGACCCAGTACTTC
NA | NA | TRBJ1-2 | TRBV4-3 | CASSQDAQTGIYGYTF | TGCGCCAGCAGCCAAGATGCCCAAACAGGGATATATGGCTACACCTTC
NA | TRBD1 | TRBJ1-2 | TRBV7-2 | CASSLTGGGKNGGYTF | TGTGCCAGCAGCTTGACAGGGGGCGGGAAGAATGGTGGCTACACCTTC
once | NA | TRBJ1-5 | TRBV15 | CATSREWGGDQPQHF | TGTGCCACCAGCAGAGAATGGGGGGGGGATCAGCCCCAGCATTTT
NA | NA | TRBJ1-2 | TRBV4-3 | CASARTPSNSYGYTF | TGCGCCAGCGCTAGGACTCCCTCGAACTCCTATGGCTACACCTTC
NA | TRBD2 | TRBJ2-5 | TRBV3-1/TRBV3-2 | CASSQNSGGTEETQYF | TGTGCCAGCAGCCAAAACAGCGGGGGGACCGAAGAGACCCAGTACTTC
NA | NA | TRBJ2-7 | TRBV19 | CASSIQGGDEQYF | TGTGCCAGTAGTATACAAGGGGGTGACGAGCAGTACTTC
NA | NA | TRBJ2-3 | TRBV3-1/TRBV3-2 | CASSQGPDTDTQYF | TGTGCCAGCAGCCAAGGCCCAGACACAGATACGCAGTATTTT
NA | TRBD1 | TRBJ1-2 | TRBV6-5 | CASSRATGGGGYTF | TGTGCCAGCAGTCGGGCGACAGGGGGTGGTGGCTACACCTTC
NA | TRBD1 | TRBJ2-2 | TRBV6-5 | CASIWTGNTGELFF | TGTGCCAGCATTTGGACAGGGAACACCGGGGAGCTGTTTTTT
few | TRBD1 | TRBJ1-1 | TRBV27 | CASSLQGARGRAFF | TGTGCCAGCAGTTTACAGGGGGCGCGGGGTAGGGCTTTCTTT
NA | NA | TRBJ1-4 | TRBV5-1 | CASRQADEKLFF | TGCGCCAGCCGACAGGCAGATGAAAAACTGTTTTTT
NA | TRBD2 | TRBJ2-7 | TRBV2 | CASSEGLAGGPGQYF | TGTGCCAGCAGTGAAGGGCTAGCGGGGGGGCCAGGGCAGTACTTC
NA | TRBD1 | TRBJ1-4 | TRBV30 | CAWSVGTVLFF | TGTGCCTGGAGTGTTGGGACAGTGCTGTTTTTT
NA | NA | TRBJ2-2 | TRBV6-1 | CASSEILNTGELFF | TGTGCCAGCAGTGAAATACTGAACACCGGGGAGCTGTTTTTT
NA | NA | TRBJ1-5 | TRBV6-6 | CASNGVGEPQHF | TGTGCCAGCAACGGGGTCGGAGAGCCCCAGCATTTT